This paragraph reports one TCR beta chain. Primers included in the PCR were 60 Vbeta and 13 Jbeta primers. The assay was immunoSEQ multiplex PCR, and TCRdb's table has in-frame clones only and misses some. This sample's table has approximately 38,000 clones. This entry belongs to a study of cytomegalovirus exposure and HLA in healthy donors. This CDR3 has 14 residues. V lost 6 bases, J lost 2 bases, and 7 bases stayed unmatched. CDR1 KGHSH and CDR2 LQKENI come from the germline V gene. This donor's CMV serostatus went unrecorded. Sequenced sample: PBMCs. The receptor comes from a human donor in good health. The chain employs TRBV18 and TRBJ2-7, with TRBD1 matching 7 bases. The CDR3 region is CASSPGTETYEQYF. The CDR3 DNA sequence: TGTGCCAGCTCCCCGGGGACAGAGACCTACGAGCAGTACTTC. The complete variable domain, with remaining parts taken from reference TRBV18 and TRBJ2-7, reads NAGVMQNPRHLVRRRGQEARLRCSPMKGHSHVYWYRQLPEEGLKFMVYLQKENIIDESGMPKERFSAEFPKEGPSILRIQQVVRGDSAAYFCASSPGTETYEQYFGPGTRLTVT.